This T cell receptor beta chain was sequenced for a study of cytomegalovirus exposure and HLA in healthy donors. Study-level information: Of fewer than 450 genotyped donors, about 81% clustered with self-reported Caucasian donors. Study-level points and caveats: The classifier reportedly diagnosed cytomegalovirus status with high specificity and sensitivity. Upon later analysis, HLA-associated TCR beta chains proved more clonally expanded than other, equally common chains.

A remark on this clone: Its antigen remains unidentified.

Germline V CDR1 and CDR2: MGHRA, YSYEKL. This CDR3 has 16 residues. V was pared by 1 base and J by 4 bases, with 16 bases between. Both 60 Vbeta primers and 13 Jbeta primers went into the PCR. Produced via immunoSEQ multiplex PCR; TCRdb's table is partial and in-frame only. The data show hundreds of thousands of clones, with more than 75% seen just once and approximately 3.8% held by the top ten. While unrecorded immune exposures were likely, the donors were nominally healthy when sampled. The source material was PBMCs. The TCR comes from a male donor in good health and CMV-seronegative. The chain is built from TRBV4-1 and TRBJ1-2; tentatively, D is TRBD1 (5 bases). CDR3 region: CASSQVSGAEPYGYTF. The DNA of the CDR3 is TGCGCCAGCAGCCAAGTCAGTGGGGCCGAGCCCTATGGCTACACCTTC.